Given below is one TCR beta chain in context. At one end, the junction sequence differs from germline, possibly due to a read error. The sample comes from a study of OX40 agonist ivuxolimab in advanced cancers. Study-wide context: Ivuxolimab was delivered to patients intravenously every 2 weeks at doses spanning 0.01 to 10 mg/kg.

CDR1 and CDR2 (germline): SGHRS, YFSETQ. The CDR3 has 15 residues. Using immunoSEQ multiplex PCR, the repertoire was profiled, and TCRdb retains in-frame clones only, with some absent. The repertoire has around 37,000 clones, about four fifths of them found once; the top ten carry around 20%. This specimen consisted of CD4+ or CD8+ T cells sorted from blood, obtained in a trial of the OX40 agonist ivuxolimab. The J gene is TRBJ1-6, the V gene TRBV5-1; 8 bases agree with TRBD1. The clonotype comes from an adult with an advanced solid tumor such as melanoma, head and neck, liver or kidney cancer. Written as DNA, the CDR3 is TGCGCCAGCACCTTGTCGGGACAGGATAATTCACCCCTCCACTTT. Translated: CASTLSGQDNSPLHF.